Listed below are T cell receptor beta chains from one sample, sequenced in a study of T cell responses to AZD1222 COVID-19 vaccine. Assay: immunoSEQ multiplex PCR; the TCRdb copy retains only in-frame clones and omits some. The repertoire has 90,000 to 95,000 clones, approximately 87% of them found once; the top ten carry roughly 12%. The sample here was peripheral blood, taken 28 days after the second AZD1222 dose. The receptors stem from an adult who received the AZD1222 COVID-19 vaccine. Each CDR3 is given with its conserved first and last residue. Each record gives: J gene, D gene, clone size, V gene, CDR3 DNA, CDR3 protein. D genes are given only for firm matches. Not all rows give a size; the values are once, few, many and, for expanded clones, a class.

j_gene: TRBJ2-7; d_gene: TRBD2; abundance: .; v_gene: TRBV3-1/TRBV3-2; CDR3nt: TGTGCCAGCAGCCAATCCGGGGGACTGGGACTAGCGGGAGCATACGAGCAGTACTTC; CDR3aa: CASSQSGGLGLAGAYEQYF
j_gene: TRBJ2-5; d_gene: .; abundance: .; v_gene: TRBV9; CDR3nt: TGTGCCAGCACCCAGGGGGGGAGGAGGCAAGAGACCCAGTACTTC; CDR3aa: CASTQGGRRQETQYF
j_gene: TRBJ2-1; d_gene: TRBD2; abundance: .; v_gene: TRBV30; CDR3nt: TGTGCCTGGAGCGGGACTAGCGGAAGGGGTGAGCAGTTCTTC; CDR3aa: CAWSGTSGRGEQFF
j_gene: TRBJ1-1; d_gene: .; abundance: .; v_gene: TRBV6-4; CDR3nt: TGTGCCAGCAGTGACTACATGAACACTGAAGCTTTCTTT; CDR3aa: CASSDYMNTEAFF
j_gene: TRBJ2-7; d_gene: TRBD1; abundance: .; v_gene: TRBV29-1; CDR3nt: TGCAGCGTTGGTGACAGGGCCTACGAGCAGTACTTC; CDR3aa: CSVGDRAYEQYF
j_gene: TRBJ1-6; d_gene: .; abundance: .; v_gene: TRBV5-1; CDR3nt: TGCGCCAGCAGCGATCTCCGGGGCGGGGATTCACCCCTCCACTTT; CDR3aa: CASSDLRGGDSPLHF
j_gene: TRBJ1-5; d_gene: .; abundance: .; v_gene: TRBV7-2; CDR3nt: TGTGCCAGCAGCTTAGATCCGTCCCGTTATCAGCCCCAGCATTTT; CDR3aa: CASSLDPSRYQPQHF
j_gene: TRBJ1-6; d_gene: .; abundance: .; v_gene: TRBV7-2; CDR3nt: TGTGCCAGCAGCCTACGGGGGGCCCCGGTGGATTCACCCCTCCACTTT; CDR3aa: CASSLRGAPVDSPLHF
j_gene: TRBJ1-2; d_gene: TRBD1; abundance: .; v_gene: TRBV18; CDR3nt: TGTGCCAGCTCGCGTTCAGGGGGCGCGGATGGCTACACCTTC; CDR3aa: CASSRSGGADGYTF
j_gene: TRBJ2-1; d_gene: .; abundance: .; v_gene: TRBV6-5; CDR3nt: TGTGCCAGCGCTAGGGGAGGGGGTGAGCAGTTCTTC; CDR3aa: CASARGGGEQFF
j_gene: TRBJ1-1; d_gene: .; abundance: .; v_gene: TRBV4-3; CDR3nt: TGCGCCAGCAGGTTGAGGACTCTGAACACTGAAGCTTTCTTT; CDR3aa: CASRLRTLNTEAFF
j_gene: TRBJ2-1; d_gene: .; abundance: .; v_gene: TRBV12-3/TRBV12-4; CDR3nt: TGTGCCAGCAGTCCCCTCCCCGACAATGAGCAGTTCTTC; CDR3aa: CASSPLPDNEQFF
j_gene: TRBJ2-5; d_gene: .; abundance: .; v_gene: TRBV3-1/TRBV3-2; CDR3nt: TGTGCCAGCAGCCAAAATACCATCCCCGGGGAGACCCAGTACTTC; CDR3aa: CASSQNTIPGETQYF
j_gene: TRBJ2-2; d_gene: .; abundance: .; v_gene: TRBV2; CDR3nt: TGTGCCAGCAAGGAGGGGGTTACCGGGGAGCTGTTTTTT; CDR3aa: CASKEGVTGELFF
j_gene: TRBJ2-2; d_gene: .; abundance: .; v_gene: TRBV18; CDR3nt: TGTGCCAGCTCACCGCCTTGGGGTAACGACACCGGGGAGCTGTTTTTT; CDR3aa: CASSPPWGNDTGELFF
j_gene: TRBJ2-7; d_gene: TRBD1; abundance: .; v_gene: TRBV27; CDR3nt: TGTGCCAGCAATCAATGGGGACAGGGGTACGAGCAGTACTTC; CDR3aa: CASNQWGQGYEQYF
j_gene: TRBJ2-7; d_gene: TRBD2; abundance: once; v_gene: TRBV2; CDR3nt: TGTGCCAGCAGTGGACTAGCGGGAGAGTACGAGCAGTACTTC; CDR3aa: CASSGLAGEYEQYF
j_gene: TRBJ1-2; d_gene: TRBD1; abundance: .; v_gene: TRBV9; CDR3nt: TGTGCCAGCAGCCCTACGGGACAGCGAGCCTTCCTCTGGGGCTACACCTTC; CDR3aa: CASSPTGQRAFLWGYTF
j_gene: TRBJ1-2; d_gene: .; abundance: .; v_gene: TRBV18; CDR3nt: TGTGCCAGCTCACCCAAGGAGGGTAACTATGGCTACACCTTC; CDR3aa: CASSPKEGNYGYTF
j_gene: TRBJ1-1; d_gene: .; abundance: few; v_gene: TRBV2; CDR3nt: TGTGCCAGCAGTGATGTTGTTTGGTCGGGGGGAACTGAAGCTTTCTTT; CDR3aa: CASSDVVWSGGTEAFF
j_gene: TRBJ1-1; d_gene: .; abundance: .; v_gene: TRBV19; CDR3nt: TGTGCCAGCAGCCGGACAGAATTGAACACTGAAGCTTTCTTT; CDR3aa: CASSRTELNTEAFF
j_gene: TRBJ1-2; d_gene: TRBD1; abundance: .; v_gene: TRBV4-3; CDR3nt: TGCGCCAGCAGCCACAGGACAGGGGGGGCCTATGGCTACACCTTC; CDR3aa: CASSHRTGGAYGYTF
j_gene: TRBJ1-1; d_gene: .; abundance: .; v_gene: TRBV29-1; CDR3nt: TGCAGCGTTGACTATGGGGACACTGAAGCTTTCTTT; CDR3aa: CSVDYGDTEAFF
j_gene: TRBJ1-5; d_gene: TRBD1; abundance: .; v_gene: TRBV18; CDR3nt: TGTGCCAGCTCACCCGACAGGGGTAGCAATCAGCCCCAGCATTTT; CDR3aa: CASSPDRGSNQPQHF
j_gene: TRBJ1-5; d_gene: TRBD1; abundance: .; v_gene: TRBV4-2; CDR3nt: TGTGCCAGCAGCCAAGGAATAGCCGGGACAGAATTTTATAGCAATCAGCCCCAGCATTTT; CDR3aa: CASSQGIAGTEFYSNQPQHF
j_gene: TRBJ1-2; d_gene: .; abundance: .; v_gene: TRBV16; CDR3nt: TGTGCCAGCAGCCAAGTTCCAGGGCTCTATGGCTACACCTTC; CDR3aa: CASSQVPGLYGYTF
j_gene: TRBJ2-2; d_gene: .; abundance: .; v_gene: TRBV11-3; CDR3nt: TGTGCCAGCAGCTTAGCGGAGGGGGTCACGAACACCGGGGAGCTGTTTTTT; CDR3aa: CASSLAEGVTNTGELFF
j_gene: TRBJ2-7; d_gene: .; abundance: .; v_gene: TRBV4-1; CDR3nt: TGCGCCAGCAGCCCGTTGGTCCTCCAGGGGAAGTTGGACGAGCAGTACTTC; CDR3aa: CASSPLVLQGKLDEQYF
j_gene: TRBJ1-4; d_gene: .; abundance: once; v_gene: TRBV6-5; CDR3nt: TGTGCCAGCAGCTCGCATGCAACTAATGAAAAACTGTTTTTT; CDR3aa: CASSSHATNEKLFF
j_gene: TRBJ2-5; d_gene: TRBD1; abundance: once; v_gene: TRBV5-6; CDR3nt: TGTGCCAGCAGCCTCCTGGACAGGGGAGAAGAGACCCAGTACTTC; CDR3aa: CASSLLDRGEETQYF
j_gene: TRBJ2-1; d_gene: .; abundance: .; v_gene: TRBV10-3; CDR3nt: TGTGCCATCAGTGAGCTTGGGAACAATGAGCAGTTCTTC; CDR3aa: CAISELGNNEQFF
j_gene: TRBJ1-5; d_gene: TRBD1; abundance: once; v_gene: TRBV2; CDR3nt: TGTGCCAGCAGTGGATATTCCTTTGGACAGGGGGGAGCTCAGCCCCAGCATTTT; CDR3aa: CASSGYSFGQGGAQPQHF
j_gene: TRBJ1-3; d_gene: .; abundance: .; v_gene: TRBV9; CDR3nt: TGTGCCAGCAGCCCCCAAACCGGAGCCAGGTCTGGAAACACCATATATTTT; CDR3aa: CASSPQTGARSGNTIYF
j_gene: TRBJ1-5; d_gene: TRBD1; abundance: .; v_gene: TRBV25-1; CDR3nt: TGTGCCAGCACAGGGGGCGCAAATCAGCCCCAGCATTTT; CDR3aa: CASTGGANQPQHF
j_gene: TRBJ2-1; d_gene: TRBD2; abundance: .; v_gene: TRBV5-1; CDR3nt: TGCGCCAGCAGCCCTAGCGGGGGGTTCTACAATGAGCAGTTCTTC; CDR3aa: CASSPSGGFYNEQFF
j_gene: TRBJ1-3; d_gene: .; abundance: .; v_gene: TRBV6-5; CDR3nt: TGTGCCAGCAGTCCAAGGTATAGCTCTGGAAACACCATATATTTT; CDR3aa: CASSPRYSSGNTIYF
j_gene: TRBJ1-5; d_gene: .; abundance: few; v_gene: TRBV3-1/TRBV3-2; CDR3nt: TGTGCCAGCAGCCCGCCCGCCAAGGATAATAGCAATCAGCCCCAGCATTTT; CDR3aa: CASSPPAKDNSNQPQHF
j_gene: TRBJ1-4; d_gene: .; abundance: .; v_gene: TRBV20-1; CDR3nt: TGCAGTGCTAGTCTCAATGGAAAACTGTTTTTT; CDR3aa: CSASLNGKLFF
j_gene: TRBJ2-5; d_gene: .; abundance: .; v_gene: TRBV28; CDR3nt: TGTGCCAGCCATACCCTCGGCGGTCAAGAGACCCAGTACTTC; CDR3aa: CASHTLGGQETQYF
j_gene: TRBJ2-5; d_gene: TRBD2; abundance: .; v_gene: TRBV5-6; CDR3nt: TGTGCCAGCCGGACTAGCGGGAAAGAGACCCAGTACTTC; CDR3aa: CASRTSGKETQYF
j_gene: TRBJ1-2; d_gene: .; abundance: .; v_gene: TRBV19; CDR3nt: TGTGCCAGTAGCGACAGGTTCTATGGCTACACCTTC; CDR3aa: CASSDRFYGYTF
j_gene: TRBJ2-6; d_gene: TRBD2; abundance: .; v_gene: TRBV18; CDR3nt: TGTGCCAGCTCATCAGGGACTAGTCGGGCTGGGGCCAACGTCCTGACTTTC; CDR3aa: CASSSGTSRAGANVLTF
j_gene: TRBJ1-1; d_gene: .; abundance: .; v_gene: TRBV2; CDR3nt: TGTGCCAGCAGTGAAGTGGGGCAGGGGCGCGATTTAGCTTTCTTT; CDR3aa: CASSEVGQGRDLAFF
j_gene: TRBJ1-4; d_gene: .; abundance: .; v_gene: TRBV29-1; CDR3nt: TGCAGCGTTGGGGAGGGTGCAACTAATGAAAAACTGTTTTTT; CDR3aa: CSVGEGATNEKLFF
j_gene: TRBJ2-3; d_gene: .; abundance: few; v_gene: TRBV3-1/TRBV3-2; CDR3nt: TGTGCCAGCAGCTCGGGACTCACAGATACGCAGTATTTT; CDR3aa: CASSSGLTDTQYF